Shown below are 15 T cell receptor beta chains from a single sample sequenced in a study of blood T cell repertoires in COVID-19. The data were produced by immunoSEQ multiplex PCR, yet TCRdb's version contains in-frame clones alone and is incomplete. The data show 100,000 to 150,000 clones, approximately 68% seen once. The specimen sequenced was peripheral blood. The receptor set was obtained from a woman aged 70-85 years with acute or convalescent COVID-19.

CDR3 nucleotides: TGCGCCAGCAGCTTGATCCGAGCGAACACCGGGGAGCTGTTTTTT. As protein: CASSLIRANTGELFF. This chain links TRBV5-1 with TRBJ2-2; unclear D gene. Per germline, CDR1 SGHRS and CDR2 YFSETQ. With 1 base removed from V and 0 bases from J, the gap between germline ends came to 7 bases. This CDR3 has 15 residues.

This clone appeared a single time. The chain joins TRBV7-3 to TRBJ2-2, with 10 bases aligning to TRBD2. Germline CDR1 reads SGHTA; CDR2 reads FQGTGA. J gave up 3 bases and V 1 base, and 5 bases lay outside the gene matches. This CDR3 has 17 residues. The CDR3: CASSLRASGSDTGELFF. The DNA of the CDR3 is TGTGCCAGCAGCTTAAGGGCTAGCGGGAGCGACACCGGGGAGCTGTTTTTT.

This clone was recorded only once. The chain combines TRBV10-3 with TRBJ2-3; D gene ambiguous. The germline V and J ends were trimmed by 4 bases and 6 bases, with 8 bases remaining between them. From germline, CDR1 is ENHRY and CDR2 SYGVKD. This CDR3 has 12 amino acids. The DNA of the CDR3 is TGTGCCATCAGTGTGTTCGGGGATACGCAGTATTTT. Translated: CAISVFGDTQYF.

The V call is TRBV28, the J call TRBJ1-1, with D hard to call. Germline CDR1 is MDHEN and CDR2 is SYDVKM. The V and J ends lost 7 bases and 2 bases respectively, with 8 bases between them. The CDR3 loop spans 12 amino acids. The CDR3 nucleotides read TGTGCCAGCACCTCCGTAAACACTGAAGCTTTCTTT. This encodes CASTSVNTEAFF.

The chain links TRBV7-9 to TRBJ1-1; no reliable D call. The CDR3 is 14 amino acids. CDR1 and CDR2 from the germline V gene are SEHNR and FQNEAQ (reference sequence). Trimming left V 0 bases short and J 7 bases short, with 12 bases between. CDR3: CASSLAAMPLEAFF. The CDR3, as DNA: TGTGCCAGCAGCTTAGCAGCCATGCCCCTTGAAGCTTTCTTT.

The chain couples TRBV19 to TRBJ1-2; D may be TRBD1 (5 bases). CDR3 length: 14 amino acids. Trimming left V 1 base short and J 2 bases short, with 8 bases between. Germline values: CDR1 LNHDA, CDR2 SQIVND (reference sequence). This chain's CDR3 is CASSIGAGNYGYTF. CDR3 nucleotide sequence: TGTGCCAGTAGTATAGGAGCAGGGAACTATGGCTACACCTTC.

This chain uses TRBV11-2 with TRBJ2-7, with 7 nucleotides matching TRBD1. V gave up 3 bases and J gave up 0 bases; unmatched junction bases: 2. Germline lookup yields CDR1 SGHAT and CDR2 FQNNGV. The CDR3 length is 14 residues. The CDR3 loop is CASSLRDSSYEQYF. The CDR3 nucleotides read TGTGCCAGCAGCTTGAGGGACAGCTCCTACGAGCAGTACTTC.

The chain joins TRBV5-4 to TRBJ2-5; no clear D. There are 15 residues in the CDR3. The ends were cut back, 0 bases at V and 1 base at J, with 10 bases in the middle. The germline V gene has CDR1 SGHNT and CDR2 YYREEE (reference sequence). The CDR3 region has the DNA TGTGCCAGCAGCTTGGTTGCGTCAGGCCAAGAGACCCAGTACTTC. Its protein is CASSLVASGQETQYF.

This clone was found a few times. The V call is TRBV19, the J call TRBJ2-1; 9 bases are shared with TRBD1. V was clipped by 1 base and J by 7 bases; unmatched bases: 8. From germline, CDR1 is LNHDA and CDR2 SQIVND (reference sequence). The CDR3 totals 16 residues. The CDR3 sequence: CASSIGTGASGNEQFF. DNA of the CDR3: TGTGCCAGTAGTATAGGGACAGGGGCCTCTGGAAATGAGCAGTTCTTC.

The genes are TRBV4-3 and TRBJ1-6; possibly TRBD1 for D (6 bases). The CDR3 spans 16 residues. Deletions cut 1 base from V and 7 bases from J, with 14 bases between. Germline CDR1 is LGHNA and CDR2 is YSLEER. CDR3 in amino acids: CASSQVSGAGNSPLHF. In DNA, the CDR3 is TGCGCCAGCAGCCAAGTATCAGGGGCTGGGAATTCACCCCTCCACTTT.

J is TRBJ2-5 and V is TRBV12-3 or TRBV12-4, with 10 bases fitting TRBD2. V lost 6 bases and J lost 3; bases outside the gene matches: 1. The CDR3 totals 13 residues. CDR3 sequence (DNA): TGTGCCAGCAGGCTAGCGGGGGAAGAGACCCAGTACTTC. Its protein product is CASRLAGEETQYF.

This chain links TRBV19 with TRBJ1-1; D remains ambiguous. The germline V gene has CDR1 LNHDA and CDR2 SQIVND (reference sequence). CDR3 length: 13 amino acids. The V and J ends lost 6 bases and 3 bases respectively, with 11 bases between them. The CDR3 region has the DNA TGTGCCAGTAGGGACTGGAGTGACACTGAAGCTTTCTTT. Protein product: CASRDWSDTEAFF.

The chain links TRBV10-1 to TRBJ2-5; perhaps TRBD1 as D (6 bases). In germline, CDR1 is WNHNN, CDR2 SYGVQD (reference sequence). The germline V and J ends were trimmed by 4 bases and 9 bases, with 18 bases remaining between them. The CDR3 length is 14 residues. Written as DNA, the CDR3 is TGCGCCAGCAGTGCTTCCGGGACAATCGGGGCCCAGTACTTC. This encodes CASSASGTIGAQYF.

This chain uses TRBV12-3 or TRBV12-4 with TRBJ2-7; weak D call: TRBD2 (5 bases). The V gene lost 1 base and the J gene lost 5 bases, with 9 bases spanning the gap. This CDR3 has 13 residues. CDR3 DNA sequence: TGTGCCAGCAGTTTAGTCCGGGGAGACGAGCAGTACTTC. Its translation: CASSLVRGDEQYF.

CDR3 in amino acids: CASRKGPGGYEQYF. The CDR3 DNA reads TGTGCCAGCAGGAAGGGTCCGGGGGGCTACGAGCAGTACTTC. This chain joins TRBV27 and TRBJ2-7; 7 bases line up with TRBD2. The germline V gene encodes CDR1 MNHEY and CDR2 SMNVEV (reference sequence). The V and J ends lost 6 bases and 3 bases, in that order; junction bases with no gene match: 8. CDR3 length: 14 amino acids.